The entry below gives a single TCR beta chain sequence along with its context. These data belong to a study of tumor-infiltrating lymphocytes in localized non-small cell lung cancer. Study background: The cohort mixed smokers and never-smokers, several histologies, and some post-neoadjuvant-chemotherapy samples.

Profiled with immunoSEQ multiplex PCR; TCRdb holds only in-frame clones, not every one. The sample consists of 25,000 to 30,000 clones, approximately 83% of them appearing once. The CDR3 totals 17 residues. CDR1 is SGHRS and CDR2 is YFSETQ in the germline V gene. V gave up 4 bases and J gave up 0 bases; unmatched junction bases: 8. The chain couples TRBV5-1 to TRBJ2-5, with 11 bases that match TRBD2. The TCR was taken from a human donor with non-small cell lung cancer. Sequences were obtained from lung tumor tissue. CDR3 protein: CASSLGVAGGYQETQYF. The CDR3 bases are TGCGCCAGCAGCCTCGGGGTAGCGGGGGGGTACCAAGAGACCCAGTACTTC. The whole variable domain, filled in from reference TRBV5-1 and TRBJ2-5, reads KAGVTQTPRYLIKTRGQQVTLSCSPISGHRSVSWYQQTPGQGLQFLFEYFSETQRNKGNFPGRFSGRQFSNSRSEMNVSTLELGDSALYLCASSLGVAGGYQETQYFGPGTRLLVL.